Listed below are T cell receptor beta chains from one sample, sequenced in a study of PD-1 blockade in classical Hodgkin lymphoma. TCRdb keeps only in-frame clones here, not all; method: immunoSEQ multiplex PCR. The sample records around 19,000 clones, roughly 73% being singletons. The specimen comprised peripheral blood mononuclear cells (PBMCs), sampled before the second cycle of nivolumab. The receptors derive from a human donor with classical Hodgkin lymphoma. Each CDR3 is given with its conserved first and last residue. D genes are given only for firm matches. Clone size, where shown, is once, few, many, or a class for clones that have expanded.

V gene	J gene	clone size	D gene	CDR3 protein	CDR3 DNA
TRBV7-2	TRBJ2-1	NA	NA	CASSLVAAAYNEQFF	TGTGCCAGCAGCTTAGTAGCGGCAGCTTACAATGAGCAGTTCTTC
TRBV2	TRBJ1-2	NA	TRBD1	CASSAQTGTHYGYTF	TGTGCCAGCAGTGCCCAGACAGGGACACACTATGGCTACACCTTC
TRBV28	TRBJ1-3	NA	TRBD1	CASSTTGFGSGNTIYF	TGTGCCAGCAGTACGACAGGGTTCGGATCTGGAAACACCATATATTTT
TRBV29-1	TRBJ1-4	NA	NA	CSVSITGSSEKLFF	TGCAGCGTCTCCATCACAGGGTCGAGTGAAAAACTGTTTTTT
TRBV5-1	TRBJ2-7	NA	NA	CASSGTIYEQYF	TGCGCCAGCAGCGGGACAATCTACGAGCAGTACTTC
TRBV7-9	TRBJ1-6	NA	NA	CASSLGGQSYNSPLHF	TGTGCCAGCAGCTTAGGAGGCCAGTCCTATAATTCACCCCTCCACTTT
TRBV5-1	TRBJ2-2	few	TRBD2	CASSFGGRVTGELFF	TGCGCCAGCAGCTTTGGCGGGAGGGTCACCGGGGAGCTGTTTTTT
TRBV28	TRBJ2-1	NA	NA	CASRGPYNEQFF	TGTGCCAGCCGGGGCCCCTACAATGAGCAGTTCTTC
TRBV7-8	TRBJ2-2	NA	NA	CASSLAGLGELFF	TGTGCCAGCAGCTTAGCGGGGCTCGGGGAGCTGTTTTTT
TRBV10-2	TRBJ2-7	few	NA	CASSETLEGVYEQYF	TGCGCCAGCAGTGAGACCCTAGAAGGGGTCTACGAGCAGTACTTC
TRBV14	TRBJ2-3	NA	TRBD2	CASSQSGRGTDTQYF	TGTGCCAGCAGCCAGAGCGGGAGGGGGACAGATACGCAGTATTTT
TRBV6-5	TRBJ1-1	NA	NA	CAGGRWTEAFF	TGTGCCGGGGGGAGGTGGACTGAAGCTTTCTTT
TRBV19	TRBJ2-6	few	NA	CATMKRPDKSNSGANVLTF	TGTGCCACTATGAAACGCCCAGACAAGAGTAACTCTGGGGCCAACGTCCTGACTTTC
TRBV5-1	TRBJ1-4	NA	TRBD1	CASSLAGDRGGEKLFF	TGCGCCAGCAGCTTGGCCGGGGACAGGGGTGGGGAAAAACTGTTTTTT
TRBV6-1	TRBJ2-1	NA	TRBD1	CASSVGQGVSYNEQFF	TGTGCCAGCAGTGTTGGACAGGGGGTCTCCTACAATGAGCAGTTCTTC
TRBV29-1	TRBJ1-5	NA	NA	CSVVSGGGNQPQHF	TGCAGCGTTGTCTCTGGGGGCGGTAATCAGCCCCAGCATTTT
TRBV29-1	TRBJ2-1	NA	NA	CSVEDYRGTNPYNEQFF	TGCAGCGTTGAAGATTATAGGGGGACTAACCCTTACAATGAGCAGTTCTTC
TRBV18	TRBJ2-5	NA	NA	CASSPSDYVETQYF	TGTGCCAGCTCACCATCCGACTACGTGGAGACCCAGTACTTC
TRBV14	TRBJ2-5	NA	NA	CASSQGTRRTQYF	TGTGCCAGCAGCCAAGGGACCCGGCGGACCCAGTACTTC
TRBV11-2	TRBJ2-5	NA	TRBD1	CASSLVVTGAQETQYF	TGTGCCAGCAGCTTAGTTGTAACAGGGGCCCAAGAGACCCAGTACTTC
TRBV6-1	TRBJ1-5	NA	NA	CASRLDRDNQPQHF	TGTGCCAGCAGGTTAGACAGAGACAATCAGCCCCAGCATTTT
TRBV11-3	TRBJ2-1	NA	TRBD2	CASRSAGGGEQFF	TGTGCCAGCCGAAGTGCCGGGGGGGGTGAGCAGTTCTTC
TRBV29-1	TRBJ1-2	NA	TRBD1	CSVARDRDYGYTF	TGCAGCGTCGCCCGGGACAGGGACTATGGCTACACCTTC
TRBV6-5	TRBJ2-1	NA	NA	CASSRVGNEQFF	TGTGCCAGCTCCCGGGTCGGAAATGAGCAGTTCTTC
TRBV5-5	TRBJ2-1	NA	TRBD2	CASSLSTSGRGSYNEQFF	TGTGCCAGCAGCTTGAGTACTAGCGGGAGAGGGTCCTACAATGAGCAGTTCTTC
TRBV27	TRBJ2-7	NA	TRBD2	CASSLAAGGPYEQYF	TGTGCCAGCAGTTTGGCAGCGGGAGGGCCCTACGAGCAGTACTTC
TRBV5-1	TRBJ1-3	NA	NA	CASSLGLGNTIYF	TGCGCCAGCAGCCTGGGGCTTGGAAACACCATATATTTT
TRBV7-8	TRBJ2-3	NA	TRBD2	CASSLQGGAQYF	TGTGCCAGCAGCCTCCAGGGAGGGGCGCAGTATTTT